This TCR beta chain was sequenced during a study of T cells in Graves' hyperthyroidism and ophthalmopathy (dated by TCRdb to the late 2010s). With regard to the full study: Peripheral blood was collected at initial diagnosis, before any treatment. Prospective prediction of ophthalmopathy was tested in an independent validation cohort consisting of 18 hyperthyroidism patients and 17 patients who later progressed to ophthalmopathy. In addition, the study compared T-cell repertoires in thyroid tissue and in blood from a handful of Graves' hyperthyroidism patients. Once sampling was done, hyperthyroidism patients were given methimazole at a starting dose of 30 mg daily, whereas ophthalmopathy patients were given high-dose intravenous methylprednisolone. The paper reports TCR Vbeta CDR3 sequencing of about 140 peripheral blood samples: around 45 ophthalmopathy, around 80 hyperthyroidism and around 17 progressor patients. A discovery cohort of about 100 patients, roughly 45 with Graves' ophthalmopathy and over 55 with stable Graves' hyperthyroidism, was used to find distinguishing TCR V-J signatures. The 100 or so discovery patients were divided at random into training and test sets in a 7:3 ratio.

A patient counted as having stable Graves' hyperthyroidism if no progression to ophthalmopathy occurred over 18 months of follow-up. Hyperthyroidism patients were newly diagnosed, had a disease duration of under 2 months, and were aged 18 to 65 years. The study excluded patients with uncontrolled infections, other autoimmune diseases, pregnancy or lactation. Diagnoses relied on clinical symptoms, serum thyroxine and TRAb, thyroid ultrasound and orbital computed tomography. PBMCs were separated from approximately 10 ml of fresh peripheral blood using Ficoll-Paque density gradient centrifugation. Total RNA was extracted using Trizol reagent, and RNA quality was assessed on an Agilent 2100 Bioanalyzer. Amplification of TCR beta CDR3 regions was carried out from RNA transcripts. A first-round RT-PCR of the TCR CDR3 used the HTBI primer set with the Qiagen OneStep RT-PCR kit. The libraries were constructed in a second round of multiplex PCR and then size-selected and purified. Libraries were sequenced paired-end with 100 bp reads on an Illumina HiSeq2000. Turning to the authors' computational methods: SOAPnuke was used to process the raw data, removing reads that contained adapters or uncalled bases, had a mean Phred below 15, or lacked an exact match to the constant primer or identifier. High-quality paired reads were merged using COPE v1.2.5, and each unique nucleotide sequence was defined as a clonotype. Clonotypes were aligned to IMGT TRBV, TRBD and TRBJ reference segments using MiTCR v1.1. The analysis was restricted to V-J combinations with a frequency above 0.0001, which together covered around 99% of the repertoires. The TCS score was defined as the ratio of F50 (clonal expansion) to E x V (chaos), calculated using BLOSUM62-based TCRdist between CDR3 peptides within each V-J. Welch's t-statistics and random forest reduced fewer than 550 V-J features to some 14, which were used in a naive Bayes classifier (R e1071). TCRdb redid the processing of the public reads, applying fastp at Q25 and MiXCR, and retained in-frame beta chains. Each entry is one CDR3 protein sequence, shown with its most common DNA and genes. TCRdb's processing, not the authors', yielded these V and J calls. The sample includes approximately 520,000 distinct CDR3 sequences, with around 21% observed a single time. The biggest ten clones account for around 27% of the sample.

CDR1 and CDR2 are read off the germline V gene (reference sequence) as LNHDA and SQIVND. Its CDR3 holds 15 amino acids, cysteine through phenylalanine. Only the CDR3 DNA stays, 45 bases, in frame from base 1. The V and J ends are trimmed by 6 bases and 1 base, leaving 15 bases between them. General conclusions and limits of the study: Most expanded thyroid clonotypes (frequency above 0.001) were also detected in blood, a finding suggesting that blood repertoires may reflect thyroid immune responses. Sample size was not statistically predetermined, and blinding of investigators to group allocation was not performed. In validation, the model predicted progression to ophthalmopathy with 55% to 71% sensitivity and less than 80% specificity, a median of around 6.6 months before onset. In cross-validation, a model built on a 13 V-J signature told ophthalmopathy apart from stable hyperthyroidism with just under 90% sensitivity and about 81% specificity, and in testing the same model reached 80%/75%.

This clonotype has at least ten counts. No cognate antigen has been identified for it. No base-level quality is on record; no much larger clone is a single base apart. The TCR comes from a man aged 18 to 30 with Graves' hyperthyroidism. Here the chain combines TRBV19 and TRBJ1-2; confidence is insufficient to name the D gene. The sample consisted of blood. DNA sequence: TGTGCCAGTAGCCCCGGCGGCGGAATTAACTATGGCTACACCTTC. Its amino acids are CASSPGGGINYGYTF.